This T cell receptor (beta chain) was profiled in a study of OX40 agonist ivuxolimab in advanced cancers. Across the whole study: Aged roughly 23 to 90 with a mean of approximately 57 years, they were approximately 80% male.

Libraries were prepared by immunoSEQ multiplex PCR; TCRdb keeps only in-frame clonotypes and omits some of them. Of some 49,000 clones in the sample, approximately 91% were seen once. Findings and caveats of the study: Expanded clones were, on average, more numerous among CD8+ T cells than CD4+. Blood T cells, both CD4+ and CD8+, expanded clonally by week 6 at 0.1 to 3.0 mg/kg.

To note about this clone: Its target is unknown.

The CDR3 consists of 14 residues. In germline, CDR1 is SGHNT, CDR2 YYREEE (reference sequence). The ends were cut back, 2 bases at V and 5 bases at J, with 11 bases in the middle. Sequencing was performed on CD4+ or CD8+ T cells sorted from blood, taken in a trial of the OX40 agonist ivuxolimab. The clonotype was recovered from an adult with an advanced solid tumor such as melanoma, head and neck, liver or kidney cancer. The V gene is TRBV5-4, the J gene TRBJ2-1; weak D call: TRBD1 (6 bases). The CDR3 region has the DNA TGTGCCAGCAGCTTCCGACAGGTCGACAATGAGCAGTTCTTC. Encoded protein: CASSFRQVDNEQFF.